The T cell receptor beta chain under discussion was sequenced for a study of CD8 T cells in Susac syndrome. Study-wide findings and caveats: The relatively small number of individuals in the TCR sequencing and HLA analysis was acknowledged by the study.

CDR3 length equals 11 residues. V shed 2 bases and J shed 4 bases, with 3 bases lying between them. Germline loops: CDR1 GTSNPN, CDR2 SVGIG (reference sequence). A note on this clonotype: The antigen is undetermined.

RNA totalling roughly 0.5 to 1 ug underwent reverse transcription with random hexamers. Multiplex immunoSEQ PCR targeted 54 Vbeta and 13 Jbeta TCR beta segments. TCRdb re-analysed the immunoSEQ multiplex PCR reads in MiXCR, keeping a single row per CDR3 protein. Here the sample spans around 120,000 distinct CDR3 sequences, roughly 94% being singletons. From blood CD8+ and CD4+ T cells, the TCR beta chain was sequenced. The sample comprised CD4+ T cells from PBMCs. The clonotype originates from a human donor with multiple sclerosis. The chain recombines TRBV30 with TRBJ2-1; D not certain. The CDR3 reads CAWSQYNEQFF. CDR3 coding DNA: TGTGCCTGGAGTCAATACAATGAGCAGTTCTTC. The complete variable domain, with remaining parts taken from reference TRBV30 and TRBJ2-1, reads SQTIHQWPATLVQPVGSPLSLECTVEGTSNPNLYWYRQAAGRGLQLLFYSVGIGQISSEVPQNLSASRPQDRQFILSSKKLLLSDSGFYLCAWSQYNEQFFGPGTRLTVL.